The rows below give T cell receptor beta chains drawn from one sample of a study of blood T cell repertoires in COVID-19. Sequenced by immunoSEQ multiplex PCR; TCRdb stores in-frame clones only, minus some. Among about 410,000 clones listed, 70% to 90% were seen once. The sequencing sample was made of peripheral blood. These TCRs come from a middle-aged woman with COVID-19, enrolled during active disease. Both conserved end residues are part of each CDR3. D genes are given only for firm matches. Some rows mark clone size as missing; the rest say once, few, many or name a class of expanded clone.

>TRBV19|NA|TRBD1|TRBJ1-5
CASRTGTVFSNQPQHF
TGTGCCAGTAGAACCGGGACAGTGTTTAGCAATCAGCCCCAGCATTTT
>TRBV3-1/TRBV3-2|NA|TRBD1|TRBJ1-2
CASSQDDRGNNGYTF
TGTGCCAGCAGCCAAGATGACAGGGGGAATAATGGCTACACCTTC
>TRBV30|NA|TRBD1|TRBJ1-2
CAWRGDRGNYGYTF
TGTGCCTGGAGGGGGGACAGGGGAAACTATGGCTACACCTTC
>TRBV5-1|few|NA|TRBJ1-6
CASSLEGYSPLHF
TGCGCCAGCAGCTTGGAGGGGTATTCACCCCTCCACTTT
>TRBV4-3|NA|NA|TRBJ2-1
CASSPQLRNEQFF
TGCGCCAGCAGCCCACAGTTAAGGAATGAGCAGTTCTTC
>TRBV12-3/TRBV12-4|NA|NA|TRBJ2-7
CASSRGQPQSHF
TGTGCCAGCAGCCGTGGACAGCCCCAGTCTCACTTC
>TRBV5-6|few|NA|TRBJ1-1
CASSLGQYTEAFF
TGTGCCAGCAGCTTAGGACAGTACACTGAAGCTTTCTTT
>TRBV19|NA|NA|TRBJ2-7
CASSITAGGGYEQYF
TGTGCCAGTAGTATAACGGCTGGGGGCGGGTACGAGCAGTACTTC
>TRBV5-1|NA|NA|TRBJ2-1
CASSTGGRLNEQFF
TGCGCCAGCAGCACCGGGGGGCGGTTGAATGAGCAGTTCTTC
>TRBV7-6|NA|TRBD1|TRBJ1-4
CASSYRQGTNEKLFF
TGTGCCAGCAGTTACCGACAGGGCACTAATGAAAAACTGTTTTTT
>TRBV28|NA|NA|TRBJ2-7
CASSLAGDEQYF
TGTGCCAGCAGTTTGGCAGGGGATGAGCAGTACTTC
>TRBV4-3|NA|NA|TRBJ2-7
CASSQILYHYEQYF
TGCGCCAGCAGCCAAATCCTCTATCACTACGAGCAGTACTTC
>TRBV27|NA|NA|TRBJ1-2
CASSLTGSYGYTF
TGTGCCAGCAGTTTAACAGGAAGCTATGGCTACACCTTC
>TRBV6-2/TRBV6-3|NA|NA|TRBJ1-6
CASSWTAGGSPLHF
TGTGCCAGCAGTTGGACCGCCGGGGGTTCACCCCTCCACTTT
>TRBV7-2|NA|TRBD1|TRBJ1-2
CASSRTGDGYTF
TGTGCCAGCAGCCGAACAGGGGACGGCTACACCTTC
>TRBV5-1|NA|NA|TRBJ2-7
CASSPDSFYEQYF
TGCGCCAGCAGCCCGGACAGTTTCTACGAGCAGTACTTC
>TRBV3-1/TRBV3-2|NA|NA|TRBJ2-7
CASSPHRGSGSYEQYF
TGTGCCAGCAGCCCTCATCGAGGGTCGGGGTCCTACGAGCAGTACTTC
>TRBV20-1|few|NA|TRBJ2-7
CSAPDSYEQYF
TGCAGTGCGCCGGACAGTTACGAGCAGTACTTC
>TRBV9|NA|NA|TRBJ1-2
CASSVGSDGYGYTF
TGTGCCAGCAGCGTAGGGTCAGATGGCTATGGCTACACCTTC
>TRBV7-3|NA|NA|TRBJ1-4
CASSLRGRANEKLFF
TGTGCCAGCAGCCTTAGAGGGAGGGCTAATGAAAAACTGTTTTTT
>TRBV30|NA|NA|TRBJ2-2
CAWSTGDNTGELFF
TGTGCCTGGAGTACGGGGGACAACACCGGGGAGCTGTTTTTT
>TRBV9|NA|NA|TRBJ2-7
CASSSGTRGPSYEQYF
TGTGCCAGCAGCTCCGGGACTAGGGGGCCCTCCTACGAGCAGTACTTC
>TRBV19|NA|TRBD1|TRBJ1-1
CASSTRQGRRDSEAFF
TGTGCCAGTAGTACCCGACAGGGTAGACGGGATTCTGAAGCTTTCTTT
>TRBV19|once|TRBD1|TRBJ1-6
CASSPGQASNSPLHF
TGTGCCAGTAGTCCAGGACAGGCCAGTAATTCACCCCTCCACTTT
>TRBV12-3/TRBV12-4|NA|NA|TRBJ1-5
CASSPSGNQPQHF
TGTGCCAGCAGTCCTTCCGGGAATCAGCCCCAGCATTTT
>TRBV4-3|NA|TRBD2|TRBJ2-7
CASSQGMTSGAYEQYF
TGCGCCAGCAGCCAAGGTATGACTAGCGGCGCCTACGAGCAGTACTTC
>TRBV6-2/TRBV6-3|once|NA|TRBJ1-1
CASSYPLSEKRNTEAFF
TGTGCCAGCAGTTACCCCTTATCCGAGAAGCGTAACACTGAAGCTTTCTTT
>TRBV3-1/TRBV3-2|NA|NA|TRBJ1-1
CASSPSGGPEAFF
TGTGCCAGCAGCCCATCTGGGGGCCCTGAAGCTTTCTTT
>TRBV28|NA|TRBD1|TRBJ1-6
CASTYPQGPQALHF
TGTGCCAGCACCTACCCACAGGGGCCCCAAGCCCTCCACTTT
>TRBV19|once|NA|TRBJ2-3
CASSTGLITDTQYF
TGTGCCAGTAGTACGGGACTGATCACAGATACGCAGTATTTT
>TRBV7-6|few|TRBD2|TRBJ2-7
CASSQGLVPYEQYF
TGTGCCAGCAGCCAGGGACTAGTCCCCTACGAGCAGTACTTC
>TRBV19|NA|TRBD1|TRBJ1-6
CASSMTGGSPLHF
TGTGCCAGTAGTATGACAGGGGGCTCACCCCTCCACTTT
>TRBV29-1|NA|NA|TRBJ2-7
CSVEGSGEQYF
TGCAGCGTTGAAGGGTCGGGCGAGCAGTACTTC
>TRBV27|NA|NA|TRBJ1-1
CASSLVPTFNTEAFF
TGTGCCAGCAGTTTAGTTCCCACTTTCAACACTGAAGCTTTCTTT
>TRBV19|NA|TRBD1|TRBJ1-1
CASSAGTGVLGAFF
TGTGCCAGTAGTGCCGGGACAGGGGTTTTGGGAGCTTTCTTT
>TRBV11-2|NA|NA|TRBJ1-4
CASSLTVYSTNEKLFF
TGTGCCAGCAGCTTAACAGTATACTCAACTAATGAAAAACTGTTTTTT
>TRBV7-3|NA|TRBD1|TRBJ1-2
CASSSGGNGYTF
TGTGCCAGCAGCTCAGGGGGGAATGGCTACACCTTC
>TRBV5-1|NA|NA|TRBJ2-2
CASSPSLRGTNAGELFF
TGCGCCAGCAGCCCCTCACTCCGCGGAACGAACGCCGGGGAGCTGTTTTTT
>TRBV5-4|NA|TRBD1|TRBJ1-1
CASSLGTGRDTEAFF
TGTGCCAGCAGCCTAGGGACAGGGAGGGACACTGAAGCTTTCTTT
>TRBV10-3|NA|NA|TRBJ1-1
CAISESTGNTEAFF
TGTGCCATCAGTGAGTCAACTGGGAACACTGAAGCTTTCTTT
>TRBV27|NA|NA|TRBJ1-1
CASTLRAQLPPAFF
TGTGCCAGCACCTTGAGGGCACAACTTCCCCCAGCTTTCTTT
>TRBV27|few|TRBD1|TRBJ2-3
CASSLGQGRDTQYF
TGTGCCAGCAGTTTGGGACAGGGAAGAGATACGCAGTATTTT
>TRBV19|NA|NA|TRBJ2-2
CASRPPTGQGNTGELFF
TGTGCCAGTAGGCCCCCCACAGGGCAGGGGAACACCGGGGAGCTGTTTTTT
>TRBV5-6|NA|NA|TRBJ2-7
CASSLPGGYEQYF
TGTGCCAGCAGCTTGCCCGGAGGCTACGAGCAGTACTTC
>TRBV19|once|NA|TRBJ1-1
CASSAAVEAFF
TGTGCCAGTAGTGCGGCGGTCGAAGCTTTCTTT
>TRBV19|NA|NA|TRBJ2-2
CASRPQESANTGELFF
TGTGCCAGTAGGCCACAGGAATCGGCGAACACCGGGGAGCTGTTTTTT
>TRBV24-1|NA|TRBD1|TRBJ1-5
CATSVGQPNQPQHF
TGTGCCACCAGTGTGGGACAGCCCAATCAGCCCCAGCATTTT
>TRBV12-3/TRBV12-4|NA|TRBD1|TRBJ1-2
CASSLVQGGGYTF
TGTGCCAGCAGTTTAGTACAGGGGGGTGGCTACACCTTC
>TRBV19|NA|NA|TRBJ1-2
CASSPGGPGYTF
TGTGCCAGTAGCCCCGGAGGGCCCGGCTACACCTTC
>TRBV9|NA|TRBD2|TRBJ2-5
CASSVGTSGRQETQYF
TGTGCCAGCAGCGTAGGCACTAGCGGGCGCCAAGAGACCCAGTACTTC
>TRBV6-6|NA|NA|TRBJ1-2
CASIPGDHYGYTF
TGTGCCAGCATTCCGGGAGACCACTATGGCTACACCTTC
>TRBV6-2/TRBV6-3|few|NA|TRBJ2-7
CASSYSRATAYEQYF
TGTGCCAGCAGTTACTCGAGGGCAACCGCCTACGAGCAGTACTTC